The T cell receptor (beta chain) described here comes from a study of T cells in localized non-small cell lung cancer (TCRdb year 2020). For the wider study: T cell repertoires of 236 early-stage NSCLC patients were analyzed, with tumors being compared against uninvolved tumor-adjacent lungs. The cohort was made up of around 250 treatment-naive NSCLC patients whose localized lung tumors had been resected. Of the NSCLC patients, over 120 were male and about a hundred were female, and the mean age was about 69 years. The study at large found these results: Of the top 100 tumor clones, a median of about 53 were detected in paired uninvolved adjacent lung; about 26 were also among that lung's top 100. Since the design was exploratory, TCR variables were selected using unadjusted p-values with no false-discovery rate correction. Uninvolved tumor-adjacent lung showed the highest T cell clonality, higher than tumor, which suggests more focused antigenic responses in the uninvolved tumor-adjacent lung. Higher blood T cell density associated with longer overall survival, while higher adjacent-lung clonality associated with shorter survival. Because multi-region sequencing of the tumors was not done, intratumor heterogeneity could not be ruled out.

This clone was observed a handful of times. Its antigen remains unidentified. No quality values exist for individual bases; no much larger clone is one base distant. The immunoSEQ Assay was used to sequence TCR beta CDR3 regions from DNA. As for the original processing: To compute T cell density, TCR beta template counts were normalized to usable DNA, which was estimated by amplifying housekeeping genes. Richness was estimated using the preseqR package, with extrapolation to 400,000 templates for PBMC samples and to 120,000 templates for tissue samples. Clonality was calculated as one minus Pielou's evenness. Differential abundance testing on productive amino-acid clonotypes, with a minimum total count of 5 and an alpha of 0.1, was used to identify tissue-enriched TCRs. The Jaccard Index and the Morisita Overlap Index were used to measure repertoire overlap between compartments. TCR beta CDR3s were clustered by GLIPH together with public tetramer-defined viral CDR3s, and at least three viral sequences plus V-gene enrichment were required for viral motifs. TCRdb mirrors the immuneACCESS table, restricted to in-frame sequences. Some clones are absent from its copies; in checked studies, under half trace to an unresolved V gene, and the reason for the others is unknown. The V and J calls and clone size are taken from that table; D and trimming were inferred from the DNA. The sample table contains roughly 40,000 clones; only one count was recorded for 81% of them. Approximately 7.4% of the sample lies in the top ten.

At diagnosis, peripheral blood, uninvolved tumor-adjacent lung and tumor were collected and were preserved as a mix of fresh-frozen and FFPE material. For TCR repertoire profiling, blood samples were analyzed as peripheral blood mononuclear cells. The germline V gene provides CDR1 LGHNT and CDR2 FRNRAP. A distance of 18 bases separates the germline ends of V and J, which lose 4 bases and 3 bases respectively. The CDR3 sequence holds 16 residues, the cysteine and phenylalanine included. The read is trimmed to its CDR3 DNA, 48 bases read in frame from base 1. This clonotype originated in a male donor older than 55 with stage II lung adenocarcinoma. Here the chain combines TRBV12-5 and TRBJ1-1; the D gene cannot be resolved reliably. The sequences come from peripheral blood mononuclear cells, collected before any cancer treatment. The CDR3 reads CASGSGRLWEDTEAFF. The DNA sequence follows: TGTGCTAGTGGTTCCGGGAGACTTTGGGAAGACACTGAAGCTTTCTTT.